This T cell receptor (beta chain) was documented in a study of blood T cells in healthy people across ages. Overall study results and limits: Older age went with lower TCR beta diversity per million T cells, in a roughly linear way. Across samples, TCR beta diversity tracked strongly with naive T cell percentage.

A second 7 to 11 cycle PCR used barcoded and J-beta primers. TCRdb recomputed calls from the 5' RACE reads with MiXCR, one row per CDR3 protein. The sample shows about 1.7 million distinct CDR3 sequences, 28% of them seen only once. PBMCs numbering at least 6.5 million were isolated per sample. This clonotype has a count of ten or more. The antigen is undetermined. The germline V gene encodes CDR1 ENHRY and CDR2 SYGVKD. V gave up 4 bases and J gave up 0 bases, with 12 bases separating them. This CDR3 contains 15 residues. The sequence was collected from a young woman in good health. Material: blood. The rearrangement joins TRBV10-3 to TRBJ2-5; D might be TRBD1 (6 bases). In DNA form, the CDR3 reads TGTGCCATCAGTGTGTTAGACAGGTACCAAGAGACCCAGTACTTC. It codes for CAISVLDRYQETQYF.